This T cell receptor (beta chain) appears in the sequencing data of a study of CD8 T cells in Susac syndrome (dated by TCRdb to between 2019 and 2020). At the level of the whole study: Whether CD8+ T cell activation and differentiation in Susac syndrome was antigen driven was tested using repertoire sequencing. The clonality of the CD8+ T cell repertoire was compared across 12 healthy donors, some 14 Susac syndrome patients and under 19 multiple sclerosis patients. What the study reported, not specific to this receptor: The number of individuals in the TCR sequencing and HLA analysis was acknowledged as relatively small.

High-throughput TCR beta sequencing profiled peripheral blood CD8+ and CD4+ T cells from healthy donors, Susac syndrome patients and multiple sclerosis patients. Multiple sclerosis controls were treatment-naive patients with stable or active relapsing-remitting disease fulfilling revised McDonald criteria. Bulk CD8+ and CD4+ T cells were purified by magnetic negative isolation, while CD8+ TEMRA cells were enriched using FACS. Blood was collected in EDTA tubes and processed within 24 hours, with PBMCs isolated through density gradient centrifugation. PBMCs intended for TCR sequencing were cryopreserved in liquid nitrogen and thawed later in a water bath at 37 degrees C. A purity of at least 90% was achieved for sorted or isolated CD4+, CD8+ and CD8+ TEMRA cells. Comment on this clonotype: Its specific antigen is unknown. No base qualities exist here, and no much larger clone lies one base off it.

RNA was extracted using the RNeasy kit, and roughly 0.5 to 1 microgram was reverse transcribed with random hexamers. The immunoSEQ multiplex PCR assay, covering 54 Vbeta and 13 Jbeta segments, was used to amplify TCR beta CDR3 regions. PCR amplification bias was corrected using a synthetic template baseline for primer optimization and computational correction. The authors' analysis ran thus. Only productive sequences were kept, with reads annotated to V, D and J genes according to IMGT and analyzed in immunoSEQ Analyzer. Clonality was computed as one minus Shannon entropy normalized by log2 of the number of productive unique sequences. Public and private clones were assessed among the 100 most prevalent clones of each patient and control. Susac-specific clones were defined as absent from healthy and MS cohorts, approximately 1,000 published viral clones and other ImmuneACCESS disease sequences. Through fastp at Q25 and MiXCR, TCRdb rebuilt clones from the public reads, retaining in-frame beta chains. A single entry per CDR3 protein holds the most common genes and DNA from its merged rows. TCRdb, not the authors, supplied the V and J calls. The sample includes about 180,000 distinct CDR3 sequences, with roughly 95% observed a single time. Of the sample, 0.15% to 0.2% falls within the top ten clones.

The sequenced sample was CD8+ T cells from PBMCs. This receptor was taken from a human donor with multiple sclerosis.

For the CDR3, the sequence is CASSLIRGGEGYTF. The nucleotides are TGTGCCAGCAGCCTGATCAGGGGAGGAGAGGGCTACACCTTC. The rearrangement combines TRBV3-1 with TRBJ1-2; perhaps TRBD1 is the D gene, with 6 bases matching. The cysteine opens and the phenylalanine closes a CDR3 of 14 amino acids. This entry keeps only the CDR3 DNA: 42 bases, framed from base 1. The germline V gene encodes CDR1 LGHDT and CDR2 YNNKEL (reference sequence). Between the V and J ends, shortened by 4 bases and 8 bases respectively, the junction contains 17 bases.